This T cell receptor (beta chain) derives from a study of blood T cells in healthy people across ages. This CDR3 is 13 amino acids long. Trimming cost V 8 bases and J 7 bases, with 16 bases left between them. Germline values: CDR1 MGHDK, CDR2 SYGVNS. Primers used in a second PCR of roughly 7 to 12 cycles were a sample-barcoded 5' primer and a J-beta primer mix. Sequencing yielded, for each sample, at least 2.5 million paired-end reads carrying CDR3. TCRdb reprocessed the 5' RACE reads with MiXCR, giving one entry per CDR3 protein. The repertoire holds 650,000 to 700,000 distinct CDR3 sequences, with about 51% as singletons. This clonotype came up a few times.

The chain links TRBV25-1 to TRBJ2-3; D is ambiguous. The source of this sequence is a woman of 80 years or more in good health. Sequenced material: blood. The CDR3 reads CASVKPSTYTQYF. Written as DNA, the CDR3 is TGTGCCAGCGTTAAACCCTCGACATATACGCAGTATTTT.